Following are 10 T cell receptor beta chains from one sample sequenced in a study of blood T cell repertoires in COVID-19. Data came from immunoSEQ multiplex PCR; TCRdb stores just in-frame clones and leaves some out. Altogether some 200,000 clones are present, about 91% being singletons, with the ten largest covering roughly 0.77%. The sample consisted of PBMCs or T cells enriched from blood (not recorded which). Receptor source: a woman aged 18-29 years who had recovered from COVID-19.

The CDR3: CATSSHRVTGELFF. In DNA, the CDR3 is TGTGCCACCAGCAGCCACAGGGTCACCGGGGAGCTGTTTTTT. The V call is TRBV15, the J call TRBJ2-2; tentative D call: TRBD1 (6 bases). Germline V gene lookup returns CDR1 LNHNV and CDR2 YYDKDF (reference sequence). There are 14 residues in the CDR3. V lost 3 bases to trimming and J lost 4 bases, with 9 bases between them. The full variable domain, with the rest looked up from reference TRBV15 and TRBJ2-2, is DAMVIQNPRYQVTQFGKPVTLSCSQTLNHNVMYWYQQKSSQAPKLLFHYYDKDFNNEADTPDNFQSRRPNTSFCFLDIRSPGLGDTAMYLCATSSHRVTGELFFGEGSRLTVL.

V usage is TRBV18 and J usage is TRBJ1-2; D is unresolved. V was shortened by 3 bases and J by 7 bases, with 15 bases between the two germline ends. The CDR3 runs 14 residues. CDR1 is KGHSH and CDR2 is LQKENI in the germline V gene. In nucleotides, the CDR3 is TGTGCCAGCTCACCTGATAGCAGTGTTTTTGGCTACACCTTC. Translating it yields CASSPDSSVFGYTF. Filled out from reference TRBV18 and TRBJ1-2, the complete variable domain reads NAGVMQNPRHLVRRRGQEARLRCSPMKGHSHVYWYRQLPEEGLKFMVYLQKENIIDESGMPKERFSAEFPKEGPSILRIQQVVRGDSAAYFCASSPDSSVFGYTFGSGTRLTVV.

The rearrangement links TRBV6-2 or TRBV6-3 to TRBJ1-5, with TRBD1 as a possible D gene (5 bases). V was shortened by 6 bases and J by 4 bases, with 10 bases between the two germline ends. Germline-derived CDR1 and CDR2 are MNHEY and SVGEGT. The CDR3 has 13 amino acids. CDR3: CASSRRQNQPQHF. CDR3 coding DNA: TGTGCCAGCAGCCGAAGACAGAATCAGCCCCAGCATTTT.

The J gene is TRBJ1-1, the V gene TRBV7-2; 8 nucleotides agree with TRBD1. CDR1 SGHTA and CDR2 FQGNSA come from the germline V gene. The CDR3 consists of 18 residues. Trimming cost V 5 bases and J 6 bases; bases outside gene matches: 20. For the CDR3, the DNA is TGTGCCAGCAGCATTGGACAGGGAAGGATCAGAAGGGCTGCTGAAGCTTTCTTT. Residues: CASSIGQGRIRRAAEAFF.

The chain has TRBV18 and TRBJ2-1, with TRBD2 matching over 12 bases. Germline-derived CDR1 and CDR2 are KGHSH and LQKENI. This CDR3 has 14 residues. The V segment lost 3 bases and the J segment 8 bases; nucleotides outside the gene matches: 2. CDR3 protein: CASSPLAGGDEQFF. The CDR3, as DNA: TGTGCCAGCTCACCCCTAGCGGGAGGGGATGAGCAGTTCTTC.

The chain carries TRBV7-9 and TRBJ1-4; 8 positions agree with TRBD1. This CDR3 is 14 amino acids long. J was trimmed by 8 bases and V by 6 bases; bases with no gene match: 8. Germline assignment: CDR1 SEHNR and CDR2 FQNEAQ (reference sequence). For the CDR3, the DNA is TGTGCCAGCAGTTCTGACAGGGGAGGGGAAAAACTGTTTTTT. Its protein is CASSSDRGGEKLFF. Full variable domain (missing parts from reference TRBV7-9 and TRBJ1-4): DTGVSQNPRHKITKRGQNVTFRCDPISEHNRLYWYRQTLGQGPEFLTYFQNEAQLEKSRLLSDRFSAERPKGSFSTLEIQRTEQGDSAMYLCASSSDRGGEKLFFGSGTQLSVL.

The table lists this clone with a count of one. The rearrangement uses TRBV27 and TRBJ1-5, with D possibly matching TRBD1 (5 bases). With 6 bases removed from V and 1 base from J, the gap between germline ends came to 10 bases. CDR1 and CDR2 from the germline V gene are MNHEY and SMNVEV (reference sequence). The CDR3 loop spans 14 amino acids. CDR3 sequence (DNA): TGTGCCAGCAGCCGGGGGGAAAGCAATCAGCCCCAGCATTTT. Encoded protein: CASSRGESNQPQHF.

The chain recombines TRBV19 with TRBJ2-7; maybe TRBD1 (7 bases). The germline V gene has CDR1 LNHDA and CDR2 SQIVND (reference sequence). CDR3 size: 14 residues. V was shortened by 4 bases and J by 2 bases, with 12 bases between the two germline ends. CDR3 region: CASSTSGGPYEQYF. In DNA form, the CDR3 reads TGTGCCAGTAGTACATCAGGGGGGCCCTACGAGCAGTACTTC.

This chain links TRBV7-3 with TRBJ2-3; TRBD2 matches 14 bases. The CDR3 length is 18 residues. CDR1 SGHTA and CDR2 FQGTGA come from the germline V gene. J lost 3 bases, V lost 4 bases, and 9 bases had no gene match. The CDR3 nucleotides read TGTGCCAGCAGCTACGGGGGACTAGCGGGAGTGGTGACAGATACGCAGTATTTT. This codes for CASSYGGLAGVVTDTQYF.

CDR3 residues: CASSDRRTSGYNEQFF. For the CDR3, the DNA is TGCGCCAGCAGCGATCGTAGGACTAGCGGCTACAATGAGCAGTTCTTC. This rearrangement joins TRBV5-1 to TRBJ2-1; 10 bases map to TRBD2. Trimming took 4 bases from V and 3 from J; bases not matched to a gene: 7. Per the germline V gene, CDR1 is SGHRS and CDR2 is YFSETQ. This CDR3 has 16 residues.